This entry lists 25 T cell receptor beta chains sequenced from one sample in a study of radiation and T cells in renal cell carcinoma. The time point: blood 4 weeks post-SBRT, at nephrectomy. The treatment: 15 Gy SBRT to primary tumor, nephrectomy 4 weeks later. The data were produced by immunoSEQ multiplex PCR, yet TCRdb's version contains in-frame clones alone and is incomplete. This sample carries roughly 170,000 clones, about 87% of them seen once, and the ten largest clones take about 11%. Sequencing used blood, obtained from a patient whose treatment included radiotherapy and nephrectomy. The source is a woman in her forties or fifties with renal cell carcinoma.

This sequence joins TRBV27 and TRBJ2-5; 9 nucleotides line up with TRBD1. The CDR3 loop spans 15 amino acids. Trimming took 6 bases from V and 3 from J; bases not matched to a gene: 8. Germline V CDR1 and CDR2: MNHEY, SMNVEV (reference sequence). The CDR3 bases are TGTGCCAGCAGGGCCCACGGGACAGGGAAAGAGACCCAGTACTTC. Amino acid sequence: CASRAHGTGKETQYF.

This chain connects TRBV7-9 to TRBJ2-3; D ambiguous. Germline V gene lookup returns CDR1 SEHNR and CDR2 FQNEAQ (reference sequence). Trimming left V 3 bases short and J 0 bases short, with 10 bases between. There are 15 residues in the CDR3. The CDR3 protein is CASSFRTPSTDTQYF. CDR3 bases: TGTGCCAGCAGCTTTCGGACCCCTAGCACAGATACGCAGTATTTT.

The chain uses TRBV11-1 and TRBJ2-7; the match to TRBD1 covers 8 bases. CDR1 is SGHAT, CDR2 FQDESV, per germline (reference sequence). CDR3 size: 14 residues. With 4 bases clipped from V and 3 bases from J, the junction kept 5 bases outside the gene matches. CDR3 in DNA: TGTGCCAGCAGCTACCAGGGGGCCAACTACGAGCAGTACTTC. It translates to CASSYQGANYEQYF.

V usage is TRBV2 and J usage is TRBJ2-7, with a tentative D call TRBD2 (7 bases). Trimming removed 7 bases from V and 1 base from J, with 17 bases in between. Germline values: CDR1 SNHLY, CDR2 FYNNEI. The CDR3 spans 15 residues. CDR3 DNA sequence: TGTGCCAGCATCGAGGGGGGGACATTTTCCTACGAGCAGTACTTC. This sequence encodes CASIEGGTFSYEQYF.

CDR3 residues: CASSPLGREVAAPLHF. In DNA, the CDR3 is TGTGCCAGCAGCCCCCTCGGGAGGGAAGTGGCTGCACCCCTCCACTTT. V gene TRBV14 combines with J gene TRBJ1-6; D gene unclear. This CDR3 has 16 residues. CDR1 and CDR2 from the germline V gene are SGHDN and FVKESK. The V end lost 4 bases, the J end lost 11 bases, and 21 bases lay between the germline ends.

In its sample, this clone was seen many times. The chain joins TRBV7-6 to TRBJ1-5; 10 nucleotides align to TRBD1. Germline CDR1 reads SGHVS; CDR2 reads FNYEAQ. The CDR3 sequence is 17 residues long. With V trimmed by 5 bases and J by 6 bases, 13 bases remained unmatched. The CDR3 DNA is TGTGCCAGCAGCCTACTCGACAGGGGGCAGGTTGGTCAGCCCCAGCATTTT. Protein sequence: CASSLLDRGQVGQPQHF.

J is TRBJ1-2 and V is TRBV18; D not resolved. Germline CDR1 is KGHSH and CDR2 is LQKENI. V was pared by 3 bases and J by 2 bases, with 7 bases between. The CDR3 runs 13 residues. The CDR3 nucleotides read TGTGCCAGCTCACCGGCGGAGAACTATGGCTACACCTTC. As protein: CASSPAENYGYTF.

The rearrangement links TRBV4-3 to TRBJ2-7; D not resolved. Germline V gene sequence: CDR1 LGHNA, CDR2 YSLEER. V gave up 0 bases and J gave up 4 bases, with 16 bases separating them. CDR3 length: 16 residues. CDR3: CASSQENSAVIYEQYF. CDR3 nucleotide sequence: TGCGCCAGCAGCCAAGAGAACAGCGCGGTTATTTACGAGCAGTACTTC.

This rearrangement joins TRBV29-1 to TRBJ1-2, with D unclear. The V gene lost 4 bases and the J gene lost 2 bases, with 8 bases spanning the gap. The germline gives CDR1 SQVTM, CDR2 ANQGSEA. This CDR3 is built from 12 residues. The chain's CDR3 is CSVVTGNYGYTF. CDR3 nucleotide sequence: TGCAGCGTTGTCACCGGGAACTATGGCTACACCTTC.

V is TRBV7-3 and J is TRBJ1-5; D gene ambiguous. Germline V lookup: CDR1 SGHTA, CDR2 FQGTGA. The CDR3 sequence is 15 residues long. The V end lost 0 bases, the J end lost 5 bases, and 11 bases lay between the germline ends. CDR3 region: CASSLTPDDHQPQHF. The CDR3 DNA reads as TGTGCCAGCAGCTTAACTCCGGACGATCATCAGCCCCAGCATTTT.

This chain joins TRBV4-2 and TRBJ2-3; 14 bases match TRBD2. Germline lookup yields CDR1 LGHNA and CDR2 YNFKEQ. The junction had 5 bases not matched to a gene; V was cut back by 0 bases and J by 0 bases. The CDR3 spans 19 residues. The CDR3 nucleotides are TGTGCCAGCAGCCAAGATCACAGGACTAGCGGGGGGAGCACAGATACGCAGTATTTT. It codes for CASSQDHRTSGGSTDTQYF.

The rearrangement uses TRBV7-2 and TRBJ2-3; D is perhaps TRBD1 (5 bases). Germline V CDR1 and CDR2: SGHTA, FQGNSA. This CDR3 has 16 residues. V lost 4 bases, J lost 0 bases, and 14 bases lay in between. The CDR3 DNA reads TGTGCCAGCAGCTCCCTGGGGCCATCTAGCACAGATACGCAGTATTTT. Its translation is CASSSLGPSSTDTQYF.

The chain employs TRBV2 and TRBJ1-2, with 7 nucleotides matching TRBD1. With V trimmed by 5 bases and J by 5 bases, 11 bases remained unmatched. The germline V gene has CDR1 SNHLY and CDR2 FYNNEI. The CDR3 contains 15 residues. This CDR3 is CASSLGQAAGYGYTF. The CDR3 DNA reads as TGTGCCAGCAGTCTTGGACAGGCCGCAGGGTATGGCTACACCTTC.

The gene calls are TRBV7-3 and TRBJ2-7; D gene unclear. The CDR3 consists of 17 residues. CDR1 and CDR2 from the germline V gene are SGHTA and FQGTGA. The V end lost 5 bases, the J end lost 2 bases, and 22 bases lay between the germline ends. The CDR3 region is CASSPRARFGFAYEQYF. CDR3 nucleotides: TGTGCCAGCAGCCCCCGGGCCCGGTTTGGCTTCGCCTACGAGCAGTACTTC.

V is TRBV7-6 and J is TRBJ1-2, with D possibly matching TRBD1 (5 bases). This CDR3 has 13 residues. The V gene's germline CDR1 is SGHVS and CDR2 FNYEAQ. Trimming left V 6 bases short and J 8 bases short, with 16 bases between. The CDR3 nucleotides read TGTGCCAGCAGTCTGGACAAGCTGGAAGGCTACACCTTC. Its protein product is CASSLDKLEGYTF.

The CDR3 coding sequence is TGTGCCAGCAGCCCGAGCCTACAAGAGACCCAGTACTTC. Residues: CASSPSLQETQYF. The rearrangement joins TRBV7-3 to TRBJ2-5; D uncertain. The CDR3 spans 13 residues. Trimming cost V 5 bases and J 2 bases, with 9 bases left between them. Germline V gene sequence: CDR1 SGHTA, CDR2 FQGTGA.

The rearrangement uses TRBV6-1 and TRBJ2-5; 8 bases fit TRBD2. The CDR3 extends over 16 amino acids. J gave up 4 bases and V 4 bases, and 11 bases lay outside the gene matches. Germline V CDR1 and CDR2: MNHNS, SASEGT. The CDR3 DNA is TGTGCCAGCAGTGTCGGGCTAGCGGGTATAGGAGAGACCCAGTACTTC. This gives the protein CASSVGLAGIGETQYF.

The CDR3 DNA follows: TGCGCCAGCAGCCAAACGACACCGAACACTGAAGCTTTCTTT. This encodes CASSQTTPNTEAFF. The V call is TRBV4-1, the J call TRBJ1-1; D is unclear. Trimming pared 2 bases from V and 1 base from J, leaving 8 bases between. Germline V gene data show CDR1 as MGHRA and CDR2 as YSYEKL. The CDR3 sequence is 14 residues long.

CDR3 nucleotide sequence: TGCGCCAGCAGCTCTCAAGCGGGGGGCTCCTACGAGCAGTACTTC. Translation: CASSSQAGGSYEQYF. The chain has TRBV5-1 and TRBJ2-7; 9 bases are shared with TRBD2. In germline, CDR1 is SGHRS, CDR2 YFSETQ. Trimming took 3 bases from V and 0 from J; bases not matched to a gene: 4. The CDR3 extends over 15 amino acids.

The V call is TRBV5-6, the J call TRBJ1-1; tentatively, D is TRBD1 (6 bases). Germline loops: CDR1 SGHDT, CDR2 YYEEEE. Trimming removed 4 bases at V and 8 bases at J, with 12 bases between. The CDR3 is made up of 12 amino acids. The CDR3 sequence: CASSADRREAFF. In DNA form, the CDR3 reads TGTGCCAGCAGCGCAGACAGGAGAGAAGCTTTCTTT.

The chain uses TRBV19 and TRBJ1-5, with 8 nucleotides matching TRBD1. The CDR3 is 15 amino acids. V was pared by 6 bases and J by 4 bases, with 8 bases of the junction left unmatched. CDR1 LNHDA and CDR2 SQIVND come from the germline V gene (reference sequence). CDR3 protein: CASSRDRGRNQPQHF. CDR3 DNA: TGTGCCAGTAGCCGCGACAGGGGAAGGAATCAGCCCCAGCATTTT.

CDR3 nucleotides: TGTGCCAGCAGTGTAGGTAGCGGGGGGCCGGATACGCAGTATTTT. It encodes CASSVGSGGPDTQYF. The chain couples TRBV6-1 to TRBJ2-3, with 10 bases aligning to TRBD2. Germline loops: CDR1 MNHNS, CDR2 SASEGT. The length of the CDR3 is 15 residues. Trimming removed 4 bases from V and 6 bases from J; junction bases left unmatched: 7.

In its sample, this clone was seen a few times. The CDR3 region has the DNA TGTGCCAGTAGCTCACGGGGGGGGACAGGTGCGGCTTTCTTT. It translates to CASSSRGGTGAAFF. V gene TRBV19 combines with J gene TRBJ1-1; 8 bases agree with TRBD1. CDR3 length equals 14 residues. Unmatched junction bases numbered 14, after V lost 6 bases and J lost 11 bases. Per germline, CDR1 LNHDA and CDR2 SQIVND (reference sequence).

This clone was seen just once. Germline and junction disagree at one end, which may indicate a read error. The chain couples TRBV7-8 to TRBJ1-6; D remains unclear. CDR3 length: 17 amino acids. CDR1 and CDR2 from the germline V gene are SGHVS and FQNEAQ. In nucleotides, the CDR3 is TGTGCCAGCAGCTTAGTAGTTTCTTGGCAGAATAACTCACCCCTCCACTTT. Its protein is CASSLVVSWQNNSPLHF.

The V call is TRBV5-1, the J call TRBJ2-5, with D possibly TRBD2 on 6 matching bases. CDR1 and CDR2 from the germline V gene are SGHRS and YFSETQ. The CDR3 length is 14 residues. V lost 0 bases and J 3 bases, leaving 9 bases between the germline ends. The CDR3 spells CASSLDWREETQYF. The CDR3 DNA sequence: TGCGCCAGCAGCTTGGATTGGAGGGAAGAGACCCAGTACTTC.